Following are 18 T cell receptor beta chains from one sample sequenced in a study of CD8+ T cells in alopecia areata. Treatment in this sample: oral pan-JAK inhibitor, 5-10 mg twice daily. Sequencing relied on a cDNA template that was reverse transcribed from extracted RNA. Repertoires were generated with immunoSEQ multiplex PCR, while TCRdb's copy carries only in-frame clones and drops some. The sample shows about 200,000 clones, 58% of them seen only once. The sample was CD4+ T cells sorted from blood, taken at week 24, from a patient treated with tofacitinib. These receptors came from a human donor with alopecia areata.

J is TRBJ2-7 and V is TRBV25-1, with D hard to call. Germline CDR1 is MGHDK and CDR2 is SYGVNS. The CDR3 contains 13 residues. Trimming removed 1 base at V and 6 bases at J, with 10 bases between. The CDR3 reads CASSEFLQSEQYF. The CDR3 bases are TGTGCCAGCAGTGAATTTCTTCAAAGCGAGCAGTACTTC.

The chain links TRBV25-1 to TRBJ2-5, with no clear D. This CDR3 is built from 14 residues. Per the germline V gene, CDR1 is MGHDK and CDR2 is SYGVNS. V was shortened by 2 bases and J by 1 base, with 8 bases between the two germline ends. CDR3 sequence (DNA): TGTGCCAGCAGTGAACGGTCAGGCCAAGAGACCCAGTACTTC. This gives the protein CASSERSGQETQYF.

The V gene is TRBV29-1, the J gene TRBJ2-2; D might be TRBD1 or TRBD2, each matching 5 bases. V was pared by 5 bases and J by 6 bases, with 10 bases between. Germline V gives CDR1 SQVTM, CDR2 ANQGSEA. This CDR3 is 12 amino acids long. The DNA of the CDR3 is TGCAGCGTTTCTGGGGGACCCGGGGAGCTGTTTTTT. Its translation: CSVSGGPGELFF.

V usage is TRBV19 and J usage is TRBJ2-5; D gene unclear. CDR3 size: 13 residues. Germline V gene sequence: CDR1 LNHDA, CDR2 SQIVND (reference sequence). Trimming left V 3 bases short and J 5 bases short, with 10 bases between. The CDR3 protein is CASSILGAETQYF. CDR3 nucleotide sequence: TGTGCCAGTAGTATTCTGGGCGCGGAGACCCAGTACTTC.

V usage is TRBV29-1 and J usage is TRBJ2-3; possible D gene TRBD2, 6 bases. The germline V gene encodes CDR1 SQVTM and CDR2 ANQGSEA. Trimming shortened V by 6 bases and J by 1 base, and 11 bases separated the two germline ends. CDR3 size: 13 residues. The CDR3 here is CSVGGPRTDTQYF. CDR3 sequence (DNA): TGCAGCGTCGGGGGACCTCGCACAGATACGCAGTATTTT.

About this clone itself: At the DNA level, this CDR3 is encoded by other sequences in the same sample as well. The CDR3 region is CASSDLGYGYTF. The CDR3 DNA is TGTGCCAGCAGTGATCTCGGGTATGGCTACACCTTC. The V gene is TRBV2, the J gene TRBJ1-2; no clear D. Germline loops: CDR1 SNHLY, CDR2 FYNNEI. CDR3 size: 12 residues. V gave up 3 bases and J gave up 5 bases, with 7 bases separating them. The complete variable domain, with remaining parts taken from reference TRBV2 and TRBJ1-2, reads EPEVTQTPSHQVTQMGQEVILRCVPISNHLYFYWYRQILGQKVEFLVSFYNNEISEKSEIFDDQFSVERPDGSNFTLKIRSTKLEDSAMYFCASSDLGYGYTFGSGTRLTVV.

The chain employs TRBV14 and TRBJ2-7, with a tentative D call TRBD1 (6 bases). The germline V gene has CDR1 SGHDN and CDR2 FVKESK. This CDR3 contains 14 residues. The V and J ends lost 2 bases and 9 bases respectively, with 17 bases between them. The CDR3 sequence is CASSQSFGQLRQYF. The CDR3 bases are TGTGCCAGCAGCCAAAGTTTTGGACAGCTCCGGCAGTACTTC.

This clone was detected only once. This chain connects TRBV5-1 to TRBJ2-1; no clear D. This CDR3 region has 16 residues. V lost 0 bases, J lost 4 bases, and 14 bases lay in between. CDR1 and CDR2 (germline): SGHRS, YFSETQ. CDR3 sequence reads: CASSLAEDVPYNEQFF. The CDR3 coding sequence is TGCGCCAGCAGCTTGGCCGAGGATGTTCCGTACAATGAGCAGTTCTTC.

This clone was observed a single time. The gene calls are TRBV27 and TRBJ2-5; D unclear. Germline-derived CDR1 and CDR2 are MNHEY and SMNVEV (reference sequence). This CDR3 spans 17 amino acids. The ends were cut back, 5 bases at V and 5 bases at J, with 24 bases in the middle. CDR3 sequence: CASSPYMPMRSRETQYF. The CDR3 DNA reads as TGTGCCAGCAGTCCGTATATGCCCATGAGGTCCAGGGAGACCCAGTACTTC.

This chain uses TRBV19 with TRBJ2-7, with 7 positions matching TRBD2. Germline V gene sequence: CDR1 LNHDA, CDR2 SQIVND (reference sequence). J lost 3 bases, V lost 3 bases, and 8 bases had no gene match. This CDR3 is 15 amino acids long. The chain's CDR3 is CASSIKEGGIYEQYF. The CDR3 DNA sequence: TGTGCCAGTAGTATTAAAGAGGGAGGGATCTACGAGCAGTACTTC.

V gene TRBV7-7 combines with J gene TRBJ2-5, with TRBD1 identical over 7 bases. Losses at the gene ends were 5 bases for V and 4 bases for J; bases not matched to a gene: 7. Germline-derived CDR1 and CDR2 are SSHAT and FNYEAQ (reference sequence). The CDR3 is made up of 14 amino acids. The CDR3 nucleotides are TGTGCCAGCAGCGCGACCGGGACAGTAGAGACCCAGTACTTC. Translation gives CASSATGTVETQYF.

Comment on this clone: Other DNA sequences in the sample encode the same CDR3. The chain combines TRBV10-3 with TRBJ1-1; TRBD1 aligns across 9 bases. CDR1 is ENHRY, CDR2 SYGVKD, per germline. CDR3 length: 14 residues. V gave up 6 bases and J gave up 1 base; unmatched junction bases: 3. The CDR3 DNA sequence: TGTGCCATCAGACCGGGACAGGGGAACACTGAAGCTTTCTTT. This gives the protein CAIRPGQGNTEAFF.

The chain combines TRBV6-5 with TRBJ2-5; TRBD2 agrees at 14 bases. The CDR3 length is 15 residues. Trimming removed 4 bases from V and 4 bases from J; junction bases left unmatched: 2. Germline lookup yields CDR1 MNHEY and CDR2 SVGAGI. The CDR3 is CASSFGTSGRETQYF. For the CDR3, the DNA is TGTGCCAGCAGTTTTGGGACTAGCGGGAGAGAGACCCAGTACTTC.

The chain couples TRBV7-2 to TRBJ2-5, with TRBD2 matching over 14 bases. The J call may be faulty, since TRBJ2-7 better matches the DNA end. Germline lookup yields CDR1 SGHTA and CDR2 FQGNSA. The CDR3 contains 17 residues. CDR3 sequence reads: CAGTFVGTSGGLYEQYF. The CDR3 DNA reads as TGTGCCGGCACCTTCGTAGGGACTAGCGGGGGACTCTACGAGCAGTACTTC.

The chain is built from TRBV7-3 and TRBJ2-3, with D possibly matching TRBD2 (5 bases). The CDR3 covers 13 residues. Germline loops: CDR1 SGHTA, CDR2 FQGTGA. V shed 2 bases and J shed 4 bases, with 7 bases lying between them. The CDR3 DNA is TGTGCCAGCAGCTTAGGGCGGGCAGATACGCAGTATTTT. Its translation: CASSLGRADTQYF. Supplemented by reference TRBV7-3 and TRBJ2-3, the full variable domain reads GAGVSQTPSNKVTEKGKYVELRCDPISGHTALYWYRQSLGQGPEFLIYFQGTGAADDSGLPNDRFFAVRPEGSVSTLKIQRTERGDSAVYLCASSLGRADTQYFGPGTRLTVL.

The chain employs TRBV11-2 and TRBJ2-1; no clear D gene. Trimming left V 4 bases short and J 4 bases short, with 11 bases between. CDR3 length equals 14 residues. The V gene's germline CDR1 is SGHAT and CDR2 FQNNGV. CDR3 in amino acids: CASSSLLRYNEQFF. The CDR3 DNA reads TGTGCCAGCAGCTCCCTTTTAAGGTACAATGAGCAGTTCTTC.

This clone was seen just once. The chain carries TRBV5-4 and TRBJ1-2; 7 positions match TRBD1. Germline CDR1 and CDR2: SGHNT and YYREEE (reference sequence). The CDR3 covers 13 residues. The V segment lost 4 bases and the J segment 7 bases; nucleotides outside the gene matches: 7. The DNA of the CDR3 is TGTGCCAGCAGCCGTAAGGGGGCGCTTGGCTACACCTTC. Amino acids: CASSRKGALGYTF.

The chain employs TRBV27 and TRBJ2-3; 13 bases line up with TRBD2. The CDR3 loop spans 15 amino acids. The V and J ends lost 6 bases and 3 bases, in that order; junction bases with no gene match: 3. Germline lookup yields CDR1 MNHEY and CDR2 SMNVEV (reference sequence). CDR3 region: CASRAGLAGTDTQYF. As DNA, the CDR3 is TGTGCCAGCAGGGCGGGACTAGCGGGAACAGATACGCAGTATTTT.